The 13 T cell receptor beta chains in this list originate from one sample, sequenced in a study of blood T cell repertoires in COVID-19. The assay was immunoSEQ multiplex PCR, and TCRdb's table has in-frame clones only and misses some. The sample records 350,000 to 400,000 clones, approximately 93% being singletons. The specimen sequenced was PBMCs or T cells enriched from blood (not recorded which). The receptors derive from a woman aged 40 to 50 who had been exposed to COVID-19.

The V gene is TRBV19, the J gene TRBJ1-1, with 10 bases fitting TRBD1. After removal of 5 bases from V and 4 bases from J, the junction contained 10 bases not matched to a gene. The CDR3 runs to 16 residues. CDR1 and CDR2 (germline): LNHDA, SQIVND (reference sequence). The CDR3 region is CASSERQGARTTEAFF. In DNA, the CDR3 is TGTGCCAGTAGTGAGAGACAGGGGGCGAGAACCACTGAAGCTTTCTTT. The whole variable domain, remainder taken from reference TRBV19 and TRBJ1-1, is DGGITQSPKYLFRKEGQNVTLSCEQNLNHDAMYWYRQDPGQGLRLIYYSQIVNDFQKGDIAEGYSVSREKKESFPLTVTSAQKNPTAFYLCASSERQGARTTEAFFGQGTRLTVV.

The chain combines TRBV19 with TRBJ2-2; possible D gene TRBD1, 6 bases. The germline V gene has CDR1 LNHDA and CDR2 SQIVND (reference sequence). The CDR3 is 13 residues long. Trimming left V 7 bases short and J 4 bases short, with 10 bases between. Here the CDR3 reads CASKARGTGELFF. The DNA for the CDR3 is TGTGCCAGTAAGGCCAGGGGCACCGGGGAGCTGTTTTTT.

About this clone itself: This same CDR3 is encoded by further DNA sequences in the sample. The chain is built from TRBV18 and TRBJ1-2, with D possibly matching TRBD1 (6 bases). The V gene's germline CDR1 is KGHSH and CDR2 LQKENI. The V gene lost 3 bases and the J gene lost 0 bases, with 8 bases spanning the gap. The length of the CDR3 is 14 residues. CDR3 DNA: TGTGCCAGCTCACCGGACAGAACTAACTATGGCTACACCTTC. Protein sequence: CASSPDRTNYGYTF.

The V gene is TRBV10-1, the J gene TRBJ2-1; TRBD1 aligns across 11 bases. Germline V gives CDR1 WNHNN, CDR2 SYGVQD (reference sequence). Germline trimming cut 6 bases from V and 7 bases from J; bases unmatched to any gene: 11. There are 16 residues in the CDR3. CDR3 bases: TGCGCCAGCAGCCCCGCCGGACAGGGGGCGAGGAATGAGCAGTTCTTC. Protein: CASSPAGQGARNEQFF.

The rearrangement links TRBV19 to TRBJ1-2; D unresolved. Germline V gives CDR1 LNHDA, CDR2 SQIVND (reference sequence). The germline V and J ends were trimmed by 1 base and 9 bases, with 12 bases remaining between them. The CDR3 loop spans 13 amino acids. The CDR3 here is CASSIAGDTSYTF. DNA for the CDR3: TGTGCCAGTAGTATAGCCGGGGATACCAGCTACACCTTC.

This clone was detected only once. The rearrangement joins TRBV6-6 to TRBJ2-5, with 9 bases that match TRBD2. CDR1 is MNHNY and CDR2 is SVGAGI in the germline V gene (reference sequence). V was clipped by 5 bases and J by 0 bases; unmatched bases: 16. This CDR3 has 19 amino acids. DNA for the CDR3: TGTGCCAGCAGTCCACAAAAACTAGCGGGTAATCTGTACCAAGAGACCCAGTACTTC. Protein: CASSPQKLAGNLYQETQYF.

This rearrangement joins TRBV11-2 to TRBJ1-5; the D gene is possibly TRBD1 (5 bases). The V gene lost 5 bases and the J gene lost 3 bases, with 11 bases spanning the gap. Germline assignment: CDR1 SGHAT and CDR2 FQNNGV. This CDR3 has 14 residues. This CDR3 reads CASSQGLPNQPQHF. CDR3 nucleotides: TGTGCCAGCAGCCAGGGACTTCCCAATCAGCCCCAGCATTTT.

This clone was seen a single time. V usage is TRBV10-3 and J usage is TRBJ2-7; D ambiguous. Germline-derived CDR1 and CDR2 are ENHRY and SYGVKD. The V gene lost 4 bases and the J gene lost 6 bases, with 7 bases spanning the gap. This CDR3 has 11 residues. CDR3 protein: CAISGRGEQYF. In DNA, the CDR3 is TGTGCCATCAGTGGCCGAGGCGAGCAGTACTTC.

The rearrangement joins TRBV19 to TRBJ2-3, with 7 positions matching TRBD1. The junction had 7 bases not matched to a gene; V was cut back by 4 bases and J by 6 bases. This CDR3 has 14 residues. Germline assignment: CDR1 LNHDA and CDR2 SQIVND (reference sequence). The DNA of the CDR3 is TGTGCCAGTAGTAATAGACAGGGTGGGGATACGCAGTATTTT. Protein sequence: CASSNRQGGDTQYF.

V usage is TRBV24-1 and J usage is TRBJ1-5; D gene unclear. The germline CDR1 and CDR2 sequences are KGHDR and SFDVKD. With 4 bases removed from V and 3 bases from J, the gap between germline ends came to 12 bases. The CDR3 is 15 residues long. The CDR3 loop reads CATSDAYLPNQPQHF. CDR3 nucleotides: TGTGCCACCAGTGACGCCTACCTTCCCAATCAGCCCCAGCATTTT.

Written as DNA, the CDR3 is TGTGCCAGTACCCCCTTGACGGAGTTGAAAGCTTTCTTT. Residues: CASTPLTELKAFF. The chain joins TRBV19 to TRBJ1-1; D gene unclear. The CDR3 spans 13 residues. The germline CDR1 and CDR2 sequences are LNHDA and SQIVND (reference sequence). Trimming cost V 7 bases and J 9 bases, with 18 bases left between them.

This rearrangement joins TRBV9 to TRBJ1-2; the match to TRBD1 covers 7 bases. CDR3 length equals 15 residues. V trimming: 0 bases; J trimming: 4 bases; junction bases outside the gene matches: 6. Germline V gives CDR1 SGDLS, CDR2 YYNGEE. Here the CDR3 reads CASSVGAGTAYGYTF. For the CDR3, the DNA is TGTGCCAGCAGCGTAGGGGCAGGGACAGCCTATGGCTACACCTTC.

The chain's CDR3 is CASRGSGTEGEQYF. In DNA, the CDR3 is TGTGCCAGCAGGGGTAGCGGAACCGAGGGGGAGCAGTACTTC. The chain recombines TRBV2 with TRBJ2-7; maybe TRBD2 (6 bases). V was cut by 6 bases and J by 7 bases, with 19 bases left in between. Germline-derived CDR1 and CDR2 are SNHLY and FYNNEI. The CDR3 consists of 14 residues.